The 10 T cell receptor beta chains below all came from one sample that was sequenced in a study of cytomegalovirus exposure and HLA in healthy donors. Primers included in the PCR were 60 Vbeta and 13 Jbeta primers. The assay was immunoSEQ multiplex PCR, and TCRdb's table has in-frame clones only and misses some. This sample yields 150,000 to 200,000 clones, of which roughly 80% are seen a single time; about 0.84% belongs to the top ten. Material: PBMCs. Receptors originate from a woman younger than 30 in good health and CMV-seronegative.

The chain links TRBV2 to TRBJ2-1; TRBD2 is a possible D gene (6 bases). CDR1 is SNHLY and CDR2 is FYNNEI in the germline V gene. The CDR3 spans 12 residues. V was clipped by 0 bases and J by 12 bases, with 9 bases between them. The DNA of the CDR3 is TGTGCCAGCAGTGAAGCGGGGGGAGGGCAGTTCTTC. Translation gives CASSEAGGGQFF.

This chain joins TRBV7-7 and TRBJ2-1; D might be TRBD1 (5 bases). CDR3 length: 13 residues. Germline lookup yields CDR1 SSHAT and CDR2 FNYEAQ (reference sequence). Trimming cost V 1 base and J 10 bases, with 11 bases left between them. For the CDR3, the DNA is TGTGCCAGCAGCTTAGGGACACTCAGGGAGCAGTTCTTC. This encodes CASSLGTLREQFF.

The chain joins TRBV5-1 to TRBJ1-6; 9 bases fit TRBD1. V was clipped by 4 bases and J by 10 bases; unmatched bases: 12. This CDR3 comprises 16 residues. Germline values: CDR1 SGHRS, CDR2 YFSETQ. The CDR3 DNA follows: TGCGCCAGCAGCCAAACGACAGGGGGTATACGGTCACCCCTCCACTTT. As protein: CASSQTTGGIRSPLHF. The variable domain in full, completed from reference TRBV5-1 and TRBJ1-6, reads KAGVTQTPRYLIKTRGQQVTLSCSPISGHRSVSWYQQTPGQGLQFLFEYFSETQRNKGNFPGRFSGRQFSNSRSEMNVSTLELGDSALYLCASSQTTGGIRSPLHFGNGTRLTVT.

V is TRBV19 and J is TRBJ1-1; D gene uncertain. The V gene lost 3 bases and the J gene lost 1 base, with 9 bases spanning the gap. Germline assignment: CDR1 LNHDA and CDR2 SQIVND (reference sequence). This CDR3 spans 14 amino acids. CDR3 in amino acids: CASSMGSRNTEAFF. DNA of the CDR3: TGTGCCAGTAGTATGGGCAGCCGGAACACTGAAGCTTTCTTT.

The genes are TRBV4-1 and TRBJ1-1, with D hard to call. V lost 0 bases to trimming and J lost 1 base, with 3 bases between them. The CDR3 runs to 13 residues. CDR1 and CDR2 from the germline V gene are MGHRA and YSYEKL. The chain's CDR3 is CASSQDRNTEAFF. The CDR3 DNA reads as TGCGCCAGCAGCCAAGACAGGAACACTGAAGCTTTCTTT.

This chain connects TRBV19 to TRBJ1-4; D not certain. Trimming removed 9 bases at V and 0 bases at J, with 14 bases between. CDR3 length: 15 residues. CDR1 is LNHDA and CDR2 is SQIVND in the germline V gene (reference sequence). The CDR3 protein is CASFPMTTTNEKLFF. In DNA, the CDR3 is TGTGCCAGCTTCCCAATGACAACAACTAATGAAAAACTGTTTTTT.

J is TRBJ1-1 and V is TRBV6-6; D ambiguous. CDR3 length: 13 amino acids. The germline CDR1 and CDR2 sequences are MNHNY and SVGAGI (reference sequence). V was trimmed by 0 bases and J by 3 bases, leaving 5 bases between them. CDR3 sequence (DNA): TGTGCCAGCAGTTACTCAAAGCACACTGAAGCTTTCTTT. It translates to CASSYSKHTEAFF.

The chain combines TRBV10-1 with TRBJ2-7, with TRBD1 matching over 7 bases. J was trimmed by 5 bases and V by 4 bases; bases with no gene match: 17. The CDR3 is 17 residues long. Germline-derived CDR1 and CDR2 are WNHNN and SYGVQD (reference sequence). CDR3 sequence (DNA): TGCGCCAGCAGTGGAAACCTAACCAGGGACAGCTGCGACGAGCAGTACTTC. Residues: CASSGNLTRDSCDEQYF.

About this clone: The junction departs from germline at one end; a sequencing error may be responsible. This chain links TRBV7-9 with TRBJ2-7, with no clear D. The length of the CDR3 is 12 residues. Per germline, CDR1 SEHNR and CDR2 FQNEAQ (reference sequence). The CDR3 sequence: CSSSRVVFEQYF. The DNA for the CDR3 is TGTTCCAGCAGCCGCGTCGTCTTTGAGCAGTACTTC.

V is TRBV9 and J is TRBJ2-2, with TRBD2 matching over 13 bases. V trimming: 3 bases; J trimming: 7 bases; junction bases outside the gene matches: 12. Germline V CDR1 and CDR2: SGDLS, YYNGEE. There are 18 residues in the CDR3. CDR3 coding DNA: TGTGCCAGCAGCGCCGACCCCGGGACTAGCGGGACTATCGGGGAGCTGTTTTTT. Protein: CASSADPGTSGTIGELFF. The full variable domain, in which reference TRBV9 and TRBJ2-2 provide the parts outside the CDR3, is DSGVTQTPKHLITATGQRVTLRCSPRSGDLSVYWYQQSLDQGLQFLIQYYNGEERAKGNILERFSAQQFPDLHSELNLSSLELGDSALYFCASSADPGTSGTIGELFFGEGSRLTVL.